This T cell receptor (beta chain) was found in a study of cytomegalovirus exposure and HLA in healthy donors. Study-wide results and caveats: Overall, roughly 170 TCR beta chains were annotated as cytomegalovirus-associated. Earlier results showed most TCR beta V segments being productive about 87% or about 30% of the time.

The PCR made use of 60 Vbeta and 13 Jbeta primers. Profiled with immunoSEQ multiplex PCR; TCRdb holds only in-frame clones, not every one. This table holds more than 120,000 clones, over 75% found once. V gave up 1 base and J gave up 9 bases, with 13 bases separating them. The CDR3 length is 13 residues. Germline V lookup: CDR1 LGHNA, CDR2 YSLEER. On this clone: Its antigen is currently unknown.

The donors, nominally healthy at sampling, likely had unrecorded immune exposures. This clonotype was obtained from a woman under 40 in good health and CMV-seronegative. The chain couples TRBV4-3 to TRBJ2-7; D is perhaps TRBD2 (5 bases). Input material: PBMCs. CDR3 bases: TGCGCCAGCAGCCAAGTGAGGGCTGGCAGGCAGTACTTC. As protein: CASSQVRAGRQYF.